This T cell receptor (beta chain) appears in the sequencing data of a study of blood T cell repertoires in COVID-19 (TCRdb year 2020). Describing the broader study: Samples from collaborators originated in the United States, Italy and Spain and spanned both the acute and convalescent phases of COVID-19. Where available, HLA class I and class II types were obtained from metadata supplied by the sample provider rather than from assay-based typing. Samples came from the ongoing ImmuneRACE study (first 160 participants) plus 1,254 subjects from 6 global collaborators. The dataset comprised deeply sampled blood TCRbeta repertoires from subjects exposed to, actively infected with, or recovered from COVID-19. The prospective study material was composed of cDNA or gDNA derived from T cells, B-cell-depleted T cells, or PBMCs. The sample metadata nearly always contained a de-identified subject ID, COVID-19 status, age in years and sex. A freely available public database, intended as a resource for researchers studying the immune response to SARS-CoV-2, is where the repertoires were released. Summary of the overall study and its limitations: Clinical and demographic metadata were provided uncurated, with the amount varying by source and participant.

Whole blood was collected in K2EDTA tubes by collaborating institutions according to the institutions' own protocols. For TCRbeta analysis, collaborators shipped samples in one of three forms: frozen whole blood, isolated PBMCs, or DNA extracted from either of those sample types. Including the terminal cysteine and phenylalanine, the CDR3 comprises 19 residues. The entry retains the CDR3 DNA only, 57 bases that are in frame from base 1. For CDR1 and CDR2, the germline V gene lists MGHRA and YSYEKL. Compared with germline, V lacks 4 bases and J lacks 0 bases; bases without a gene match: 13. Turning to this clone: Its antigen remains unidentified. No base quality information exists; no much larger clone differs at one position.

TCRbeta CDR3 regions were amplified from genomic DNA by means of the immunoSEQ Assay, a bias-controlled multiplex PCR. The authors processed their data as follows. The number of nucleated cells in each sample was estimated by amplification of reference gene primers within the assay. To quantify the absolute abundance of each unique TCRbeta CDR3 rearrangement, sequence reads were collapsed and filtered. For each sample, productive Simpson clonality was calculated by taking the square root of Simpson's diversity index across productive rearrangements. This immuneACCESS table, as held by TCRdb, lists in-frame sequences with V and J called but not all clones. Of the missing ones, under half trace to an unresolved V gene in checked studies; the others have no known cause. That table supplies the V and J calls and clone size; D and trimming were determined from the DNA. The sample includes fewer than 80,000 clones, with roughly 80% observed a single time. About a tenth of the sample is taken by the ten largest.

The clonotype was recovered from a woman aged 80 or over with acute or convalescent COVID-19. This chain joins TRBV4-1 to TRBJ2-1, with TRBD2 matching 9 junction bases. The sample was peripheral blood. For the CDR3, the sequence is CASSRGLSGGLSSYNEQFF. The nucleotide sequence is TGCGCCAGCAGCCGCGGCTTGAGCGGGGGGCTTAGCTCCTACAATGAGCAGTTCTTC.